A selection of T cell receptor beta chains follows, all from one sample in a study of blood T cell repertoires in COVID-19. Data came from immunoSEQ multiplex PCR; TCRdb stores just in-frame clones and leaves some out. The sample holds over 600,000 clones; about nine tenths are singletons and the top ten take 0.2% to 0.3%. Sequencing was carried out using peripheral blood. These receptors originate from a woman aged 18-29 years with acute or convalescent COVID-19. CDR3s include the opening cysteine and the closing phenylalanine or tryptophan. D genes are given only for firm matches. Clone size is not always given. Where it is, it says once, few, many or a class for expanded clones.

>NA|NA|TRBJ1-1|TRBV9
CASSVAHRGTEAFF
TGTGCCAGCAGCGTAGCTCATCGGGGCACTGAAGCTTTCTTT
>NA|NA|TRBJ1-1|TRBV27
CASSPRSDTEAFF
TGTGCCAGCAGCCCTAGATCGGACACTGAAGCTTTCTTT
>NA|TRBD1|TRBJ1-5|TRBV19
CAWKNRGLSNQPQHF
TGTGCCTGGAAGAACAGGGGGTTAAGCAATCAGCCCCAGCATTTT
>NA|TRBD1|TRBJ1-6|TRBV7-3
CASSLLGQESSPLHF
TGTGCCAGCAGCTTACTAGGACAGGAAAGTTCACCCCTCCACTTT
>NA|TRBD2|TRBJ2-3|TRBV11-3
CASSTSGGRTDTQYF
TGTGCCAGCAGCACGAGCGGGGGGCGCACAGATACGCAGTATTTT
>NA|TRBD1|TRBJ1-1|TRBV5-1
CASSLVTGGTEAFF
TGCGCCAGCAGCTTGGTTACAGGGGGCACTGAAGCTTTCTTT
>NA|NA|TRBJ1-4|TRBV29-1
CTATDHNEKLFF
TGCACCGCGACAGACCATAATGAAAAACTGTTTTTT
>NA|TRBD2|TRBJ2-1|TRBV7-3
CASSLTWGLAHEQFF
TGTGCCAGCAGCTTAACGTGGGGACTAGCGCATGAGCAGTTCTTC
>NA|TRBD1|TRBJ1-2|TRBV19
CASSKSGTGAPYGYTF
TGTGCCAGTAGTAAATCCGGGACAGGGGCCCCATATGGCTACACCTTC
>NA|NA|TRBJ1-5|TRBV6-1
CASSGSPGQHNQPQHF
TGTGCCAGCAGTGGTTCTCCGGGACAACATAATCAGCCCCAGCATTTT
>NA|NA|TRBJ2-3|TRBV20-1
CSASFLDTQYF
TGCAGTGCTAGCTTTTTAGATACGCAGTATTTT
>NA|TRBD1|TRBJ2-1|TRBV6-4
CASSDSETGSNEQFF
TGTGCCAGCAGTGACTCTGAGACAGGGTCCAATGAGCAGTTCTTC
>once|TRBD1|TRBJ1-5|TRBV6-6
CASSNIQGNSNQPQHF
TGTGCCAGCAGTAATATACAGGGGAATAGCAATCAGCCCCAGCATTTT
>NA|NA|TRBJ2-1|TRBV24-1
CATMAGPRTYNEQFF
TGTGCCACCATGGCGGGGCCCCGAACCTACAATGAGCAGTTCTTC
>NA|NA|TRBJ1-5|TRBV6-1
CASSAFPFRGKAGQPQHF
TGTGCCAGCAGTGCCTTCCCCTTCAGGGGCAAGGCAGGACAGCCCCAGCATTTT
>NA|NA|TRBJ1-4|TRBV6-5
CASSTTLATNEKLFF
TGTGCCAGCAGTACGACCCTAGCAACTAATGAAAAACTGTTTTTT
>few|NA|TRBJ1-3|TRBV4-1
CASSQVRGYAGNTIYF
TGCGCCAGCAGCCAAGTACGGGGGTACGCTGGAAACACCATATATTTT
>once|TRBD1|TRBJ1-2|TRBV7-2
CASSLAGPGQGTSYTF
TGTGCCAGCAGCTTAGCGGGCCCCGGACAGGGAACGAGCTACACCTTC
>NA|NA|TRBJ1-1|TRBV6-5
CASSYSRLQNTEAFF
TGTGCCAGCAGTTACTCGAGGCTCCAGAACACTGAAGCTTTCTTT
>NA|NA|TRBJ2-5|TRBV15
CATSRDPAGETQYF
TGTGCCACCAGCAGAGATCCGGCCGGGGAGACCCAGTACTTC
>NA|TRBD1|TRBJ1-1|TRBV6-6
CASSYSTGQGSFEAFF
TGTGCCAGCAGTTACTCGACTGGACAGGGATCTTTTGAAGCTTTCTTT
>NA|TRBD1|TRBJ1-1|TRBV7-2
CASSGQGQYTEAFF
TGTGCCAGCAGCGGGCAGGGACAGTACACTGAAGCTTTCTTT
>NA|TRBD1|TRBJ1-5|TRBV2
CASLGQGAGFDQPQHF
TGTGCCAGCCTGGGTCAGGGGGCTGGTTTTGATCAGCCCCAGCATTTT
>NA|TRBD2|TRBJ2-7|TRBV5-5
CASSLASGGNYYEQYF
TGTGCCAGCAGCTTGGCCAGCGGGGGAAATTACTACGAGCAGTACTTC